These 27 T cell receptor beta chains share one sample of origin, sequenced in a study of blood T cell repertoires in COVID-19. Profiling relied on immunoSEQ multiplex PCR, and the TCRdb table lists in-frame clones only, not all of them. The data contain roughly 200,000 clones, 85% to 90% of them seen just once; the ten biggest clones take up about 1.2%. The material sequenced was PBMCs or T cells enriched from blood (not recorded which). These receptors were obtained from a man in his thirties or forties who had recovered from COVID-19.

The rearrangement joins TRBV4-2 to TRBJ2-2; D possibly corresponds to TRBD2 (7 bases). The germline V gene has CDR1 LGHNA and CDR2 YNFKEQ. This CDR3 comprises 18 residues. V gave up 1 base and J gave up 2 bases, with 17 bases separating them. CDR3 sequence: CASSQVRGGPKNTGELFF. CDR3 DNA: TGTGCCAGCAGCCAAGTTAGGGGGGGCCCTAAAAACACCGGGGAGCTGTTTTTT.

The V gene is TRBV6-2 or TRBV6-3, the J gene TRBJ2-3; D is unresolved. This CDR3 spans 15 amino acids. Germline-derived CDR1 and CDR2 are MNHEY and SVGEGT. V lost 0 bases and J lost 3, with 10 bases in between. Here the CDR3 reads CASSYSGSITDTQYF. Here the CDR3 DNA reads TGTGCCAGCAGTTACTCGGGCAGCATAACAGATACGCAGTATTTT.

The CDR3 loop reads CASSIQENTEAFF. CDR3 DNA sequence: TGTGCCAGTAGTATTCAGGAGAACACTGAAGCTTTCTTT. This chain joins TRBV19 and TRBJ1-1; D is ambiguous. The CDR3 loop spans 13 amino acids. From germline, CDR1 is LNHDA and CDR2 SQIVND (reference sequence). The germline V and J ends were trimmed by 3 bases and 1 base, with 6 bases remaining between them.

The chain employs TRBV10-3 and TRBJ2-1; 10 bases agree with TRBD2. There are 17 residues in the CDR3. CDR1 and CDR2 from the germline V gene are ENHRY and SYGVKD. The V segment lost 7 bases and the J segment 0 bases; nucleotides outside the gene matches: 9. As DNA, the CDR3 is TGTGCCATCACCGAAGGACTAGCGGCTGGCTCCTACAATGAGCAGTTCTTC. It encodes CAITEGLAAGSYNEQFF.

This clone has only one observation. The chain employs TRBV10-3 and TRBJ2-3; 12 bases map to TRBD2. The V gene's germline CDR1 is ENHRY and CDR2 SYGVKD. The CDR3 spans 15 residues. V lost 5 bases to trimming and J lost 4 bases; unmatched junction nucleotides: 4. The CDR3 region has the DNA TGTGCCATCAGTCTAGCGGGGGGGCTGGCAGATACGCAGTATTTT. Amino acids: CAISLAGGLADTQYF.

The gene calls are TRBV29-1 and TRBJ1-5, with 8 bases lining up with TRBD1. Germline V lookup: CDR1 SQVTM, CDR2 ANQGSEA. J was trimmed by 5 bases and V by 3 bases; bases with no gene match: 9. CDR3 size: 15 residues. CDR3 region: CSVEVGQGGDQPQHF. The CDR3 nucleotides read TGCAGCGTTGAGGTCGGACAGGGTGGGGATCAGCCCCAGCATTTT. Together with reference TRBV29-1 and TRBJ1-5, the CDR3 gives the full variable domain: SAVISQKPSRDICQRGTSLTIQCQVDSQVTMMFWYRQQPGQSLTLIATANQGSEATYESGFVIDKFPISRPNLTFSTLTVSNMSPEDSSIYLCSVEVGQGGDQPQHFGDGTRLSIL.

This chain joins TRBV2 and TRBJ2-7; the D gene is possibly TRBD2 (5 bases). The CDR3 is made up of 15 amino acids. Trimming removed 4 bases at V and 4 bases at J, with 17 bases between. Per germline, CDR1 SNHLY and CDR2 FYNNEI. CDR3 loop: CASSGAGVLGYEQYF. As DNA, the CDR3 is TGTGCCAGCAGTGGCGCCGGGGTTCTAGGGTACGAGCAGTACTTC.

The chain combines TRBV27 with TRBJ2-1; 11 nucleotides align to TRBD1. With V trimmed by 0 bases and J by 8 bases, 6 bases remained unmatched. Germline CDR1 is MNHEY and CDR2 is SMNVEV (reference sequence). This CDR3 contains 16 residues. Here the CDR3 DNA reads TGTGCCAGCAGTTTATCAGGACAGGGGGCGGTCTATGAGCAGTTCTTC. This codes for CASSLSGQGAVYEQFF.

DNA of the CDR3: TGTGCCTGGAGTGACGGAAGGGGATCCGGCTACACCTTC. Its translation: CAWSDGRGSGYTF. The chain links TRBV30 to TRBJ1-2; tentative D call: TRBD1 (5 bases). The CDR3 totals 13 residues. The germline V gene encodes CDR1 GTSNPN and CDR2 SVGIG (reference sequence). Deletions cut 1 base from V and 8 bases from J, with 14 bases between.

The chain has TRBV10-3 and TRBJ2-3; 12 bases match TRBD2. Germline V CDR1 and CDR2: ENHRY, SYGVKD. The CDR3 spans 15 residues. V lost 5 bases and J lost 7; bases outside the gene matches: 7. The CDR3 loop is CAISTGLAGRNTQYF. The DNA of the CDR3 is TGTGCCATCAGTACCGGACTAGCGGGGAGAAATACGCAGTATTTT.

The CDR3 nucleotides read TGTGCCAGTAGTATAGATTGGGGGCGGGTCACAGATACGCAGTATTTT. As protein: CASSIDWGRVTDTQYF. V and J are TRBV19 and TRBJ2-3; possible D gene TRBD1, 6 bases. V lost 0 bases, J lost 2 bases, and 12 bases lay in between. The CDR3 is 16 amino acids. The V gene's germline CDR1 is LNHDA and CDR2 SQIVND (reference sequence).

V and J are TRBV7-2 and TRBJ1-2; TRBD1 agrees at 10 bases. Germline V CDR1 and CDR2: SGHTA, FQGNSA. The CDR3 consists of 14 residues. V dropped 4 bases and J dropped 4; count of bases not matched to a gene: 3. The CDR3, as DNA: TGTGCCAGCAGCTCTCGGACAGGGGGCTATGGCTACACCTTC. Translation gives CASSSRTGGYGYTF.

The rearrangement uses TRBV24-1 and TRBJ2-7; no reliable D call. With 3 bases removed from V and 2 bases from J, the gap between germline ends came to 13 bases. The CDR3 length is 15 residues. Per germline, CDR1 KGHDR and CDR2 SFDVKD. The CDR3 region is CATSDQSGSPYEQYF. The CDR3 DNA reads TGTGCCACCAGTGATCAGTCGGGTTCCCCCTACGAGCAGTACTTC.

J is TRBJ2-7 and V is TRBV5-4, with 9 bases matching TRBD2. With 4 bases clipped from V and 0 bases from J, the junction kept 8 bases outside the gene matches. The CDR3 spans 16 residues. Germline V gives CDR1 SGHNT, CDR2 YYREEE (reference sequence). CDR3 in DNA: TGTGCCAGCAGCAAGGGGAGCGGGGGGATCTCCTACGAGCAGTACTTC. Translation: CASSKGSGGISYEQYF. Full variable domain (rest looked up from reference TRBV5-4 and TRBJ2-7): ETGVTQSPTHLIKTRGQQVTLRCSSQSGHNTVSWYQQALGQGPQFIFQYYREEENGRGNFPPRFSGLQFPNYSSELNVNALELDDSALYLCASSKGSGGISYEQYFGPGTRLTVT.

The CDR3 nucleotides are TGTGCCAGCAGCTATGCTTCTAGTGAACCAGATACGCAGTATTTT. It codes for CASSYASSEPDTQYF. The J gene is TRBJ2-3, the V gene TRBV13, with D unresolved. This CDR3 comprises 15 residues. The V gene lost 4 bases and the J gene lost 4 bases, with 15 bases spanning the gap. CDR1 and CDR2 from the germline V gene are PRHDT and FYEKMQ (reference sequence). Filled out from reference TRBV13 and TRBJ2-3, the complete variable domain reads AAGVIQSPRHLIKEKRETATLKCYPIPRHDTVYWYQQGPGQDPQFLISFYEKMQSDKGSIPDRFSAQQFSDYHSELNMSSLELGDSALYFCASSYASSEPDTQYFGPGTRLTVL.

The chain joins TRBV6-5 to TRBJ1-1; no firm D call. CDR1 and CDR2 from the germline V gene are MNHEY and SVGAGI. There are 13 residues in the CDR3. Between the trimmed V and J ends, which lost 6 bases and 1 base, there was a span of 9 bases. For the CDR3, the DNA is TGTGCCAGCAGCCCGACTAGGAACACTGAAGCTTTCTTT. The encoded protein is CASSPTRNTEAFF.

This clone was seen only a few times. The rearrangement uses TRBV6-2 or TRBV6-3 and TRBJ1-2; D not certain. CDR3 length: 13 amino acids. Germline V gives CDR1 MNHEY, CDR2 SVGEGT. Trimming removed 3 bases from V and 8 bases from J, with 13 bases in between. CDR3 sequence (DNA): TGTGCCAGCAGTTATGGCGGGTTCGGCGGCTACACCTTC. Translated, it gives CASSYGGFGGYTF.

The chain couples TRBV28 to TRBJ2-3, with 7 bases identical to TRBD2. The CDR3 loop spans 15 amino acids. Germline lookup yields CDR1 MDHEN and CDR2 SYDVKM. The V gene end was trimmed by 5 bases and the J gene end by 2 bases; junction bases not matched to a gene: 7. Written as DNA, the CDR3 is TGTGCCAGCAGTCTCCGGGACTACTACACAGATACGCAGTATTTT. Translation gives CASSLRDYYTDTQYF.

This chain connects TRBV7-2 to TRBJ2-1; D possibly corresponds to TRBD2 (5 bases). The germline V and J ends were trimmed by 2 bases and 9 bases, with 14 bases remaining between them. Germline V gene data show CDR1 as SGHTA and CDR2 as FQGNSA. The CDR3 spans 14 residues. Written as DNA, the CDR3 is TGTGCCAGCAGCTTAAGAACTAGTTATCGTGAGCAGTTCTTC. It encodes CASSLRTSYREQFF.

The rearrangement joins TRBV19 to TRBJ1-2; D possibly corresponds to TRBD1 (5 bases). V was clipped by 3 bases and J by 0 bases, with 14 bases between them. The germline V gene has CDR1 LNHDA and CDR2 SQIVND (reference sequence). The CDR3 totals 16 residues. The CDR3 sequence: CASSIPGLTPNYGYTF. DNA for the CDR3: TGTGCCAGTAGTATCCCGGGACTGACTCCTAACTATGGCTACACCTTC. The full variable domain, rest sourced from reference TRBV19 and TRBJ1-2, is DGGITQSPKYLFRKEGQNVTLSCEQNLNHDAMYWYRQDPGQGLRLIYYSQIVNDFQKGDIAEGYSVSREKKESFPLTVTSAQKNPTAFYLCASSIPGLTPNYGYTFGSGTRLTVV.

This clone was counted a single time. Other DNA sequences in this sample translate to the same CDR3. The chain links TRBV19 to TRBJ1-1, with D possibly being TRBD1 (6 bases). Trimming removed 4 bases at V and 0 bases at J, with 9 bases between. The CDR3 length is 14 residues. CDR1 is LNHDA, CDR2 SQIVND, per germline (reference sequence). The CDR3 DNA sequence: TGTGCCAGTAGTAGCCGGACAGTGAACACTGAAGCTTTCTTT. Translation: CASSSRTVNTEAFF.

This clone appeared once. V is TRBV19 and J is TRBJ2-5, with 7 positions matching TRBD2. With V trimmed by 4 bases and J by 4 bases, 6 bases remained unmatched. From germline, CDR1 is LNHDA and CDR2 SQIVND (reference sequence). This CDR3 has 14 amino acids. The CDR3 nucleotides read TGTGCCAGTAGTAGCGGGAGCGCCTCAGAGACCCAGTACTTC. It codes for CASSSGSASETQYF.

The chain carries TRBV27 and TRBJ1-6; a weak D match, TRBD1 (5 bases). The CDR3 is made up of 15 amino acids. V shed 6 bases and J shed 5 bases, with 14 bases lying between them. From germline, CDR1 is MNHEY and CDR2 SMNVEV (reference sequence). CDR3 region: CASSLRGADNSPLHF. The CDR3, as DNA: TGTGCCAGCAGCCTTCGCGGGGCGGATAATTCACCCCTCCACTTT.

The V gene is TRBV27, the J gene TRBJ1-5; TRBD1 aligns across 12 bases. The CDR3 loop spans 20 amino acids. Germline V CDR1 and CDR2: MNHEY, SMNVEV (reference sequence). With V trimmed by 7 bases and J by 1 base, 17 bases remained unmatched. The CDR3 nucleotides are TGTGCCAGCAAAGAAACCACCGGGACAGGGGGCTTTAGGAGCAATCAGCCCCAGCATTTT. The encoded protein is CASKETTGTGGFRSNQPQHF.

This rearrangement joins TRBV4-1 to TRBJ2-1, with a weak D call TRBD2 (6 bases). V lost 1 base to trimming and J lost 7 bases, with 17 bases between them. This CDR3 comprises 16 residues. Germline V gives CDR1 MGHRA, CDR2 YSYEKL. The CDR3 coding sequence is TGCGCCAGCAGCCAAGTTCGGGGGAAGGGTGAGAATGAGCAGTTCTTC. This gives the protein CASSQVRGKGENEQFF.

CDR3 DNA sequence: TGTGCCTGGAGTGTACGGGTAGGGGATAATGGCTACACCTTC. The encoded protein is CAWSVRVGDNGYTF. The V gene is TRBV30, the J gene TRBJ1-2, with D maybe TRBD1 (5 bases). The CDR3 covers 14 residues. Deletions cut 0 bases from V and 6 bases from J, with 14 bases between. Per germline, CDR1 GTSNPN and CDR2 SVGIG (reference sequence).

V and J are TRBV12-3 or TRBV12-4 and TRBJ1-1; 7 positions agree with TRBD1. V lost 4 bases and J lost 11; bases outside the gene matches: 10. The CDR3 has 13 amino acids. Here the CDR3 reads CASSSYRGLMAFF. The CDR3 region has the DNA TGTGCCAGCAGTTCGTACAGGGGACTGATGGCTTTCTTT.